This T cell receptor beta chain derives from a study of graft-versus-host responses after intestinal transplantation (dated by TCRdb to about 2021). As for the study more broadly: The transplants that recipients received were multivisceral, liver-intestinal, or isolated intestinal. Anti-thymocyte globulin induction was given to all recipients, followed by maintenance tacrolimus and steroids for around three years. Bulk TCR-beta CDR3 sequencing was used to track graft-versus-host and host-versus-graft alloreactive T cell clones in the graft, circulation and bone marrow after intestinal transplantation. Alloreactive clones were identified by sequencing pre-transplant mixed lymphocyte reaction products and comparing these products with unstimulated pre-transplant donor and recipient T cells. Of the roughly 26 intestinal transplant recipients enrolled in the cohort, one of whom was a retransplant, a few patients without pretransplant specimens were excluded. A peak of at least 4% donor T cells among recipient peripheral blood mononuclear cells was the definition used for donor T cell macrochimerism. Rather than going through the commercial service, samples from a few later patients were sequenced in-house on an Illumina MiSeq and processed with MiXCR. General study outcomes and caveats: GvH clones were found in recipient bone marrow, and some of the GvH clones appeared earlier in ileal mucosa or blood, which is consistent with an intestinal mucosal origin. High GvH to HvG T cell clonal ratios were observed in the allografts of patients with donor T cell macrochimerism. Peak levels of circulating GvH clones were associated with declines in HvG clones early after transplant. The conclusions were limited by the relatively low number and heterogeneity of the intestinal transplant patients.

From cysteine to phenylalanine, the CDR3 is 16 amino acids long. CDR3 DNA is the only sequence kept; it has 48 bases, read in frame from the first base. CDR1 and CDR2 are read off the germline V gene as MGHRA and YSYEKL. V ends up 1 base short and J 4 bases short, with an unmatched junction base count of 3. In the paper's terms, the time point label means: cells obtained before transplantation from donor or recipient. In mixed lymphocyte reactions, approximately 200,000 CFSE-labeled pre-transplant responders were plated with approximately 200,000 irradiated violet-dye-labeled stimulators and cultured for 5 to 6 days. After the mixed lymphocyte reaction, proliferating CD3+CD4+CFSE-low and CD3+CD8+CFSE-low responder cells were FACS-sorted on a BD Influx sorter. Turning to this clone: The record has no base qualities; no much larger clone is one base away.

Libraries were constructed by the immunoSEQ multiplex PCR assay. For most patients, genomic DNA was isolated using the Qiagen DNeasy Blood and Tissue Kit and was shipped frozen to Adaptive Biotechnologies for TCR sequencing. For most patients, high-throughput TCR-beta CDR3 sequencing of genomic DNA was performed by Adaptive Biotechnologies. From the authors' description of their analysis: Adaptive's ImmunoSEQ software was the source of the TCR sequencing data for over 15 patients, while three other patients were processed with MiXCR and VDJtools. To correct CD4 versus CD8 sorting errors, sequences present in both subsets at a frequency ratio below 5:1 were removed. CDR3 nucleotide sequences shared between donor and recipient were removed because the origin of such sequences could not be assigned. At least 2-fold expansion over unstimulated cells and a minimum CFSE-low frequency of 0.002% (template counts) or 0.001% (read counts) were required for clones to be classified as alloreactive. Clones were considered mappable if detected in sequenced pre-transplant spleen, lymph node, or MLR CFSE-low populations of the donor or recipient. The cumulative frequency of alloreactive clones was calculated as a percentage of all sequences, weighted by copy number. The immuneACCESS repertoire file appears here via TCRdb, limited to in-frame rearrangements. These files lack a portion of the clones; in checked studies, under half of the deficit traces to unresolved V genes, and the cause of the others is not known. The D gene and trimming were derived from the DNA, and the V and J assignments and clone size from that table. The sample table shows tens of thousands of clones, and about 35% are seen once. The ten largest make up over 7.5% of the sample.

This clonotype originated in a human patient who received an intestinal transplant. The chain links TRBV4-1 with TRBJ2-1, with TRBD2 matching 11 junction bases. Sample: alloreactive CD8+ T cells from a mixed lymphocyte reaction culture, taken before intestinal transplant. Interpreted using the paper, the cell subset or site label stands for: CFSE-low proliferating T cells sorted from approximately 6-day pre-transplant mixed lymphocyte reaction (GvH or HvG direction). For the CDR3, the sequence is CASSQGTSGPYNEQFF. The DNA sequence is TGCGCCAGCAGCCAAGGGACTAGCGGGCCATACAATGAGCAGTTCTTC.